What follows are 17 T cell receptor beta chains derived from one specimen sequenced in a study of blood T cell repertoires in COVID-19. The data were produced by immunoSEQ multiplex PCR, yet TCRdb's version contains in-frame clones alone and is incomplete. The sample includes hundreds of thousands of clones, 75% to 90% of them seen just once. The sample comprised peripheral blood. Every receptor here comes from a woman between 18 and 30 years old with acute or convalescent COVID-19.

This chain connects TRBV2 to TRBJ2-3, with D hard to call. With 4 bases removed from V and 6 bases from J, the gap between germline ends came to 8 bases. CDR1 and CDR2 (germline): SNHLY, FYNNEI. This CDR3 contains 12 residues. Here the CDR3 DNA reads TGTGCCAGCAGTGGGCCGATGGATACGCAGTATTTT. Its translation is CASSGPMDTQYF.

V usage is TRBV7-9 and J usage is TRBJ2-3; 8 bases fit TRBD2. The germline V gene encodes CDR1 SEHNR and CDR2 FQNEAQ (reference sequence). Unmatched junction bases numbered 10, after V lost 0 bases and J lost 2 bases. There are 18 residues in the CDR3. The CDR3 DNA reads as TGTGCCAGCAGCTTAGCGAGGGGGGGTAGCGGGACCACAGATACGCAGTATTTT. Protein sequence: CASSLARGGSGTTDTQYF.

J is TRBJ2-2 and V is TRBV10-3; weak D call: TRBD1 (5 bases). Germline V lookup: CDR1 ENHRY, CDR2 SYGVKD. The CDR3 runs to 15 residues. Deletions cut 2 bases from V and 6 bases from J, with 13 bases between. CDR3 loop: CAISEGLRGSGELFF. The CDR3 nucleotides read TGTGCCATCAGTGAGGGTCTAAGGGGATCCGGGGAGCTGTTTTTT.

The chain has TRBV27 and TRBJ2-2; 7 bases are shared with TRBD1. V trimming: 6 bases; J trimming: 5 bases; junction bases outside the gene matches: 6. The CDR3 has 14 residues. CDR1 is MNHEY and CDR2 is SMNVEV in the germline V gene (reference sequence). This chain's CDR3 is CASSGQVLTGELFF. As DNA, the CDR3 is TGTGCCAGCAGCGGACAGGTTCTTACCGGGGAGCTGTTTTTT.

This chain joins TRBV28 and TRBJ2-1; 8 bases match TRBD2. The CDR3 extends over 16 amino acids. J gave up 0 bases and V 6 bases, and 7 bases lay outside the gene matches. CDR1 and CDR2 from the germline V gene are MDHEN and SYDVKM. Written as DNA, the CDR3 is TGTGCCAGCAGCCCTCGGGGGGGAAACTCCTACAATGAGCAGTTCTTC. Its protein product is CASSPRGGNSYNEQFF.

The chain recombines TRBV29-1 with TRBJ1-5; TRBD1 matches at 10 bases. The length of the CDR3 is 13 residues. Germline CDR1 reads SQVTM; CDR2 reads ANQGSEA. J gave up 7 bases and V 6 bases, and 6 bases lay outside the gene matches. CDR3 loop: CSVGGTGEQPQHF. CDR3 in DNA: TGCAGCGTGGGGGGGACAGGGGAGCAGCCCCAGCATTTT.

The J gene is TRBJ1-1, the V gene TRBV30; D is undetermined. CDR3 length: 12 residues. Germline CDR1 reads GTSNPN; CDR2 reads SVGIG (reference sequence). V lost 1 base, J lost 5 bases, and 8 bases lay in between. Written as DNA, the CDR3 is TGTGCCTGGAGTGAAACCGGGACTGAAGCTTTCTTT. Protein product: CAWSETGTEAFF.

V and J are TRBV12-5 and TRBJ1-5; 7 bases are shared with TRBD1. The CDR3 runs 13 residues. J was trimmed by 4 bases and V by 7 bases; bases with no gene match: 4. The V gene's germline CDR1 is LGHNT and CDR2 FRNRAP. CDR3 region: CASASGGNQPQHF. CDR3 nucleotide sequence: TGTGCTAGTGCCTCAGGGGGGAATCAGCCCCAGCATTTT. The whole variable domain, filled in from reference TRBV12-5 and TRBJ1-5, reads DARVTQTPRHKVTEMGQEVTMRCQPILGHNTVFWYRQTMMQGLELLAYFRNRAPLDDSGMPKDRFSAEMPDATLATLKIQPSEPRDSAVYFCASASGGNQPQHFGDGTRLSIL.

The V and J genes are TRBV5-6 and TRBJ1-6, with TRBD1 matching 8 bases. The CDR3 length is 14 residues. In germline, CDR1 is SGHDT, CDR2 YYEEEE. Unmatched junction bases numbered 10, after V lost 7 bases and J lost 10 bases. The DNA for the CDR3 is TGTGCCAGCGTCCGGACAGGGAGCGAGTCACCCCTCCACTTT. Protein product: CASVRTGSESPLHF.

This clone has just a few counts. CDR3 residues: CASSLGGWETHEQYF. CDR3 DNA sequence: TGTGCCAGCAGCTTAGGAGGATGGGAGACTCACGAGCAGTACTTC. V gene TRBV7-2 combines with J gene TRBJ2-7; D might be TRBD2 (5 bases). This CDR3 is built from 15 residues. From germline, CDR1 is SGHTA and CDR2 FQGNSA. V lost 1 base to trimming and J lost 5 bases, with 15 bases between them.

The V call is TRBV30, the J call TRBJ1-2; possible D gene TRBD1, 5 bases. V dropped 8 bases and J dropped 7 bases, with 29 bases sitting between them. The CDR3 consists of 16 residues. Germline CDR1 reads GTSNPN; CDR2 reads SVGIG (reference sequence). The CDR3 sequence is CAGPTVGLRSARGYTF. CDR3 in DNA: TGTGCCGGTCCGACAGTAGGCCTCAGGTCCGCTCGTGGCTACACCTTC.

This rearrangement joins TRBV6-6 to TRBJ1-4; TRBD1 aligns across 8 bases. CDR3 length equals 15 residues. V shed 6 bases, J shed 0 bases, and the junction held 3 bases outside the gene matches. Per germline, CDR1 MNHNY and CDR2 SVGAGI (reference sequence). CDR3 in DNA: TGTGCCAGCAGGACAGGGGTTGCAACTAATGAAAAACTGTTTTTT. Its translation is CASRTGVATNEKLFF.

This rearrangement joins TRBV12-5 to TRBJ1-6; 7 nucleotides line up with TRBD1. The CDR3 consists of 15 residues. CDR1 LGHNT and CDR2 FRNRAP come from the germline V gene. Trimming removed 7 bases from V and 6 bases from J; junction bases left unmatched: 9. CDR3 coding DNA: TGTGCTAGTGCCGAATCAGGGGGAGGTAATTCACCCCTCCACTTT. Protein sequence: CASAESGGGNSPLHF.

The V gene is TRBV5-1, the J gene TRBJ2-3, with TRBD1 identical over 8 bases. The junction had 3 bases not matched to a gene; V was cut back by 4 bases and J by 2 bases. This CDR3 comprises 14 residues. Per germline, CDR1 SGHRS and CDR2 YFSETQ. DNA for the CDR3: TGCGCCAGCAGCCCGGACAGGGCCACAGATACGCAGTATTTT. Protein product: CASSPDRATDTQYF. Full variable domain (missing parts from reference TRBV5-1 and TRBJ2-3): KAGVTQTPRYLIKTRGQQVTLSCSPISGHRSVSWYQQTPGQGLQFLFEYFSETQRNKGNFPGRFSGRQFSNSRSEMNVSTLELGDSALYLCASSPDRATDTQYFGPGTRLTVL.

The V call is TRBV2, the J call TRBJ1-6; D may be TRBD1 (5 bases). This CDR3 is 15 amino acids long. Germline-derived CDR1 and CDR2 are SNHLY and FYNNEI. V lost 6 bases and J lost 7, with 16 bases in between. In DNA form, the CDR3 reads TGTGCCAGCAGGATCCAGGGTTCTCCGAATTCACCCCTCCACTTT. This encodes CASRIQGSPNSPLHF.

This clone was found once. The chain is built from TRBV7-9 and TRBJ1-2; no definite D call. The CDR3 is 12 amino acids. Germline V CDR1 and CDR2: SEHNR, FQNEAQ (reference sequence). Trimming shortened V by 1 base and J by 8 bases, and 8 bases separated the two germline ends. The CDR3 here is CASSLGAGGYTF. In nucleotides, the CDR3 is TGTGCCAGCAGCTTAGGGGCGGGAGGCTACACCTTC.

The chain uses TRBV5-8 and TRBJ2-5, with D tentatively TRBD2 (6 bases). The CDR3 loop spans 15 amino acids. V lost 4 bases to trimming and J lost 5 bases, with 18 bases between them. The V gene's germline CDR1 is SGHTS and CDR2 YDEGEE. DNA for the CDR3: TGTGCCAGCAGCAGTCAACGGAGGGAGAGGGAGACCCAGTACTTC. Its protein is CASSSQRRERETQYF.